The 24 T cell receptor beta chains given below trace back to one sample, sequenced in a study of persistence of HIV-infected CD4 T cells. The immunoSEQ assay was version 4, run in survey mode. The table came from immunoSEQ multiplex PCR; TCRdb's copy has only in-frame clones and leaves some out. This table holds about 60,000 clones, 65% to 75% found once. An overlapping HIV-1 Gag peptide pool stimulated these cells at about 1 ug/peptide/mL. CD40L/CD69 double-negative CD45RO-high memory CD4+ T cells were collected. The antigens of these receptors remain unknown. The material sequenced was CD4+ T cells sorted from PBMCs after roughly 18-hour stimulation, taken from a patient who received antiretroviral therapy. The receptors here all came from an adult man with HIV who was CMV-seropositive.

This clone has a handful of counts. This chain uses TRBV7-9 with TRBJ1-1; 9 bases fit TRBD1. This CDR3 comprises 15 residues. V lost 6 bases to trimming and J lost 5 bases; unmatched junction nucleotides: 10. CDR1 is SEHNR and CDR2 is FQNEAQ in the germline V gene (reference sequence). This chain's CDR3 is CASSFRDREATEAFF. DNA for the CDR3: TGTGCCAGCAGTTTCCGGGACAGGGAGGCGACTGAAGCTTTCTTT.

This clone occurred once. V is TRBV12-5 and J is TRBJ1-1, with a tentative D call TRBD1 (5 bases). Trimming stripped 1 base from V and 2 bases from J, with 11 bases between. Germline loops: CDR1 LGHNT, CDR2 FRNRAP. This CDR3 is 15 amino acids long. The CDR3 spells CASGLEPRGNTEAFF. The CDR3 coding sequence is TGTGCTAGTGGTTTGGAACCAAGGGGTAACACTGAAGCTTTCTTT. The whole variable domain, remainder taken from reference TRBV12-5 and TRBJ1-1, is DARVTQTPRHKVTEMGQEVTMRCQPILGHNTVFWYRQTMMQGLELLAYFRNRAPLDDSGMPKDRFSAEMPDATLATLKIQPSEPRDSAVYFCASGLEPRGNTEAFFGQGTRLTVV.

The chain has TRBV5-1 and TRBJ2-3; TRBD1 is a possible D gene (6 bases). V lost 7 bases and J lost 1, with 16 bases in between. This CDR3 is 15 amino acids long. Germline-derived CDR1 and CDR2 are SGHRS and YFSETQ. Here the CDR3 DNA reads TGCGCCAGCTCCTCCTCAGGGGAGCGCACAGATACGCAGTATTTT. Encoded protein: CASSSSGERTDTQYF. Using reference TRBV5-1 and TRBJ2-3 for the parts outside the CDR3, the full variable domain is KAGVTQTPRYLIKTRGQQVTLSCSPISGHRSVSWYQQTPGQGLQFLFEYFSETQRNKGNFPGRFSGRQFSNSRSEMNVSTLELGDSALYLCASSSSGERTDTQYFGPGTRLTVL.

CDR3 nucleotides: TGCGCCAGCAGCTTGGGGGACCTTCCAAATTCACCCCTCCACTTT. It yields the protein CASSLGDLPNSPLHF. The chain is built from TRBV5-1 and TRBJ1-6; tentatively, D is TRBD1 (5 bases). V was trimmed by 0 bases and J by 7 bases, leaving 11 bases between them. CDR3 length equals 15 residues. Germline V CDR1 and CDR2: SGHRS, YFSETQ. The whole variable domain, filled in from reference TRBV5-1 and TRBJ1-6, reads KAGVTQTPRYLIKTRGQQVTLSCSPISGHRSVSWYQQTPGQGLQFLFEYFSETQRNKGNFPGRFSGRQFSNSRSEMNVSTLELGDSALYLCASSLGDLPNSPLHFGNGTRLTVT.

The rearrangement links TRBV6-2 or TRBV6-3 to TRBJ1-6; 9 positions agree with TRBD1. V trimming: 0 bases; J trimming: 10 bases; junction bases outside the gene matches: 4. CDR1 MNHEY and CDR2 SVGEGT come from the germline V gene. This CDR3 contains 15 residues. The CDR3 sequence is CASSYSNRGRSPLHF. CDR3 DNA sequence: TGTGCCAGCAGTTACTCGAACAGGGGGCGGTCACCCCTCCACTTT.

The chain has TRBV6-1 and TRBJ1-4, with D hard to call. V gave up 2 bases and J gave up 5 bases, with 12 bases separating them. The CDR3 sequence is 15 residues long. In germline, CDR1 is MNHNS, CDR2 SASEGT. The CDR3 sequence is CASSERKDTNEKLFF. Written as DNA, the CDR3 is TGTGCCAGCAGTGAAAGAAAAGATACGAATGAAAAACTGTTTTTT.

The gene calls are TRBV6-6 and TRBJ2-7, with a possible D match to TRBD2 (6 bases). The germline V gene encodes CDR1 MNHNY and CDR2 SVGAGI (reference sequence). Between the trimmed V and J ends, which lost 3 bases and 5 bases, there was a span of 17 bases. CDR3 size: 15 residues. CDR3: CASSYGGSNGNEQYF. The CDR3 bases are TGTGCCAGCAGTTATGGAGGGTCCAACGGGAACGAGCAGTACTTC.

The chain combines TRBV12-3 or TRBV12-4 with TRBJ2-2; D perhaps matches TRBD1 (5 bases). The ends were cut back, 3 bases at V and 6 bases at J, with 8 bases in the middle. The CDR3 length is 13 residues. The DNA for the CDR3 is TGTGCCAGCAGTTTGATCAGGGCCGGGGAGCTGTTTTTT. Residues: CASSLIRAGELFF.

This clone was counted a few times. This sequence joins TRBV29-1 and TRBJ1-5; D unresolved. The CDR3 runs to 12 residues. Per the germline V gene, CDR1 is SQVTM and CDR2 is ANQGSEA. The V end lost 4 bases, the J end lost 0 bases, and 4 bases lay between the germline ends. The CDR3 DNA reads TGCAGCGTTGGGACTAGCAATCAGCCCCAGCATTTT. Protein: CSVGTSNQPQHF.

This chain uses TRBV7-8 with TRBJ1-1; D not resolved. CDR1 SGHVS and CDR2 FQNEAQ come from the germline V gene. The germline V and J ends were trimmed by 4 bases and 5 bases, with 11 bases remaining between them. CDR3 length: 13 residues. The CDR3 is CASSYQGGTEAFF. The CDR3 region has the DNA TGTGCCAGCAGCTACCAAGGAGGGACTGAAGCTTTCTTT.

The V and J genes are TRBV19 and TRBJ2-2; weak D call: TRBD2 (6 bases). Trimming took off 8 bases at V and 4 bases at J, with 17 bases between the two ends. The CDR3 covers 15 residues. Germline values: CDR1 LNHDA, CDR2 SQIVND (reference sequence). The CDR3, as DNA: TGTGCCAGTGGGCCGATGGCGGGGATCACCGGGGAGCTGTTTTTT. Its protein is CASGPMAGITGELFF.

V usage is TRBV2 and J usage is TRBJ1-2; D is possibly TRBD1 (5 bases). This CDR3 region has 13 residues. Germline V gene data show CDR1 as SNHLY and CDR2 as FYNNEI. Trimming removed 5 bases from V and 2 bases from J, with 9 bases in between. The CDR3 region is CASSPTVNYGYTF. The CDR3, as DNA: TGTGCCAGCAGTCCGACAGTGAACTATGGCTACACCTTC. The variable domain in full, completed from reference TRBV2 and TRBJ1-2, reads EPEVTQTPSHQVTQMGQEVILRCVPISNHLYFYWYRQILGQKVEFLVSFYNNEISEKSEIFDDQFSVERPDGSNFTLKIRSTKLEDSAMYFCASSPTVNYGYTFGSGTRLTVV.

The chain employs TRBV10-2 and TRBJ1-5; D remains unclear. With 6 bases removed from V and 4 bases from J, the gap between germline ends came to 13 bases. The CDR3 consists of 14 residues. In germline, CDR1 is WSHSY, CDR2 SAAADI. Here the CDR3 reads CASRDGQLNQPQHF. DNA of the CDR3: TGCGCCAGCAGGGATGGGCAGTTGAATCAGCCCCAGCATTTT.

This clone turned up a few times. The chain combines TRBV19 with TRBJ1-4; D might be TRBD1 (5 bases). The V gene's germline CDR1 is LNHDA and CDR2 SQIVND (reference sequence). The CDR3 loop spans 15 amino acids. V shed 10 bases and J shed 4 bases, with 19 bases lying between them. This CDR3 reads CATRDGGSINEKLFF. DNA for the CDR3: TGTGCCACCCGGGACGGTGGATCAATTAATGAAAAACTGTTTTTT. Based on the CDR3 plus reference TRBV19 and TRBJ1-4, the full variable domain is DGGITQSPKYLFRKEGQNVTLSCEQNLNHDAMYWYRQDPGQGLRLIYYSQIVNDFQKGDIAEGYSVSREKKESFPLTVTSAQKNPTAFYLCATRDGGSINEKLFFGSGTQLSVL.

This chain links TRBV4-1 with TRBJ2-1; 9 bases align to TRBD2. After removal of 1 base from V and 9 bases from J, the junction contained 7 bases not matched to a gene. Per germline, CDR1 MGHRA and CDR2 YSYEKL. This CDR3 contains 15 residues. The CDR3 here is CASSQVRAGGREQFF. The CDR3 nucleotides read TGCGCCAGCAGCCAAGTAAGGGCGGGGGGGCGTGAGCAGTTCTTC.

V gene TRBV19 combines with J gene TRBJ1-1, with D tentatively TRBD1 (5 bases). Trimming took 5 bases from V and 0 from J, leaving 16 bases between them. The CDR3 runs to 16 residues. Per the germline V gene, CDR1 is LNHDA and CDR2 is SQIVND (reference sequence). This CDR3 reads CASSSPQGRVNTEAFF. The CDR3 DNA reads as TGTGCCAGTAGTTCACCTCAGGGCAGGGTGAACACTGAAGCTTTCTTT. The full variable domain, its missing parts supplied by reference TRBV19 and TRBJ1-1, is DGGITQSPKYLFRKEGQNVTLSCEQNLNHDAMYWYRQDPGQGLRLIYYSQIVNDFQKGDIAEGYSVSREKKESFPLTVTSAQKNPTAFYLCASSSPQGRVNTEAFFGQGTRLTVV.

The rearrangement links TRBV7-6 to TRBJ2-5, with a weak D call TRBD2 (5 bases). The CDR3 length is 12 residues. Trimming removed 4 bases at V and 5 bases at J, with 8 bases between. The germline V gene encodes CDR1 SGHVS and CDR2 FNYEAQ. The CDR3 DNA follows: TGTGCCAGCAGCTCCGGAGGCGAGACCCAGTACTTC. Protein: CASSSGGETQYF.

The rearrangement joins TRBV28 to TRBJ2-7, with 7 bases aligning to TRBD1. From germline, CDR1 is MDHEN and CDR2 SYDVKM. The CDR3 totals 16 residues. The J segment lost 4 bases and the V segment lost 3 bases, leaving 12 bases of the junction unmatched. CDR3 nucleotide sequence: TGTGCCAGCAGTTTCCTCCCTAAGGACAGGAGGTACGAGCAGTACTTC. Its translation: CASSFLPKDRRYEQYF.

This CDR3 reads CASSLGGWNTGELFF. CDR3 in DNA: TGTGCCAGCAGCTTAGGTGGATGGAACACCGGGGAGCTGTTTTTT. The chain joins TRBV7-2 to TRBJ2-2; D gene uncertain. Trimming shortened V by 1 base and J by 1 base, and 7 bases separated the two germline ends. CDR1 is SGHTA, CDR2 FQGNSA, per germline. The CDR3 length is 15 residues.

The chain joins TRBV6-5 to TRBJ1-2, with TRBD1 matching 8 bases. Germline values: CDR1 MNHEY, CDR2 SVGAGI. The V gene end was trimmed by 6 bases and the J gene end by 0 bases; junction bases not matched to a gene: 3. This CDR3 is built from 14 residues. This chain's CDR3 is CASRAGGSNYGYTF. CDR3 in DNA: TGTGCCAGCAGGGCAGGGGGCTCTAACTATGGCTACACCTTC.

This clone was detected only a few times. The chain combines TRBV20-1 with TRBJ1-6, with D perhaps TRBD1 (5 bases). CDR1 is DFQATT, CDR2 SNEGSKA, per germline (reference sequence). Deletions cut 3 bases from V and 6 bases from J, with 12 bases between. The CDR3 is 14 residues long. CDR3 protein: CSASTTVRNSPLHF. Written as DNA, the CDR3 is TGCAGTGCTAGTACGACAGTCCGTAATTCACCCCTCCACTTT.

In its sample, this clone was seen a few times. The chain employs TRBV5-1 and TRBJ2-7; TRBD1 matches at 10 bases. Germline V gene sequence: CDR1 SGHRS, CDR2 YFSETQ. The CDR3 totals 18 residues. The ends lost 3 bases at V and 4 bases at J; junction bases unmatched: 16. Written as DNA, the CDR3 is TGCGCCAGCAGCTCACCCTCTAAACCGGGACAGGGGTTGTACGAGCAGTACTTC. It is translated as CASSSPSKPGQGLYEQYF.

J is TRBJ2-3 and V is TRBV27; D is unresolved. V gave up 4 bases and J gave up 1 base, with 6 bases separating them. Germline-derived CDR1 and CDR2 are MNHEY and SMNVEV (reference sequence). The CDR3 contains 13 residues. CDR3 protein: CASSWVGTDTQYF. The CDR3 DNA reads TGTGCCAGCAGTTGGGTAGGCACAGATACGCAGTATTTT.

The chain carries TRBV9 and TRBJ2-3; D uncertain. This CDR3 spans 12 amino acids. Germline values: CDR1 SGDLS, CDR2 YYNGEE. V was pared by 1 base and J by 0 bases, with 0 bases between. The CDR3 is CASSVSTDTQYF. The CDR3 nucleotides read TGTGCCAGCAGCGTAAGCACAGATACGCAGTATTTT.